This T cell receptor (beta chain) was recorded in a study of lymphopenia after photon versus proton radiotherapy. TCRdb keeps only in-frame clones here, not all; method: immunoSEQ multiplex PCR. Of about 26,000 clones in the sample, 75% to 90% were seen once. The CDR3 extends over 14 amino acids. Trimming removed 3 bases at V and 1 base at J, with 11 bases between. Germline-derived CDR1 and CDR2 are SGHNT and YYREEE (reference sequence). Study-wide results and caveats: Proton therapy kept repertoires fairly stable, unlike photons, which gained effector/memory cells. Oligoclonal CD8+ Temra expansion after nadir drove photon patients' diversity drop.

As to this clone: Antigen unknown.

The TCR originated in a man aged 25 to 40 with gastric cancer. The chain joins TRBV5-4 to TRBJ2-7; weak D call: TRBD1 (6 bases). The source was peripheral blood, collected from a patient treated with photon-based radiotherapy. For the CDR3, the DNA is TGTGCCAGCAGCTATGACAGGAGTTCCTACGAGCAGTACTTC. It is translated as CASSYDRSSYEQYF.